The present entry profiles one T cell receptor (beta chain) with its context. The sample comes from a study of blood T cells in healthy people across ages. Study summary: T cells yielded about one barcoded beta molecule per two cells through template switching.

Germline CDR1 and CDR2: MGHRA and YSYEKL. Trimming took 2 bases from V and 7 from J, leaving 15 bases between them. The CDR3 spans 14 residues. The second PCR ran about 6 to 12 cycles with a sample-barcoded 5' primer and J-beta primers. Each CDR3 protein is one row after TCRdb ran MiXCR on the 5' RACE reads. The sample holds about 1.8 million distinct CDR3 sequences; roughly 49% are singletons and the top ten take over 2%. The chain has TRBV4-1 and TRBJ2-7; D is ambiguous. Sequencing was done on a sample of blood. The receptor was isolated from a woman aged 40 to 55 in good health. The CDR3 region is CASSQYIGAHEQYF. In DNA form, the CDR3 reads TGCGCCAGCAGCCAATATATCGGAGCCCATGAGCAGTACTTC.